Following are 3 T cell receptor beta chains from one sample sequenced in a study of blood T cell repertoires in COVID-19 (dated by TCRdb to between 2020 and 2021). Library construction relied on the immunoSEQ multiplex PCR assay. TCRdb carries this immuneACCESS record with in-frame sequences only. Its versions omit some clonotypes, under half of them owing to an unresolved V gene in the studies checked, with the rest unexplained. The sample table contains roughly 230,000 clones; only one count was recorded for roughly 89% of them. The ten largest make up around 4.6% of the sample. The sequencing input was peripheral blood. All receptors derive from a woman aged 40 to 50 who had recovered from COVID-19.

The rearrangement uses TRBV5-3 and TRBJ1-5; possible D gene TRBD1, 6 bases. TRBV5-3 counts as an open reading frame of uncertain function. CDR3 length: 16 amino acids. V lost 2 bases and J 0 bases, leaving 12 bases between the germline ends. Here the CDR3 reads CARSFGGADSNQPQHF. In DNA form, the CDR3 reads TGTGCCAGAAGCTTTGGGGGGGCGGATAGCAATCAGCCCCAGCATTTT.

The chain recombines TRBV11-3 with TRBJ2-3; 12 bases line up with TRBD2. The CDR3 sequence is 16 residues long. CDR1 is SGHNT, CDR2 YENEEA, per germline. V lost 6 bases and J lost 0; bases outside the gene matches: 4. The CDR3 is CASSLGLAGSTDTQYF. The CDR3 DNA reads TGTGCCAGCAGTCTAGGACTAGCGGGAAGCACAGATACGCAGTATTTT. The variable domain in full, with the rest retrieved from reference TRBV11-3 and TRBJ2-3, is EAGVVQSPRYKIIEKKQPVAFWCNPISGHNTLYWYLQNLGQGPELLIRYENEEAVDDSQLPKDRFSAERLKGVDSTLKIQPAELGDSAVYLCASSLGLAGSTDTQYFGPGTRLTVL.

The rearrangement links TRBV5-8 to TRBJ2-1; no clear D gene. CDR1 and CDR2 from the germline V gene are SGHTS and YDEGEE. The length of the CDR3 is 10 residues. The germline V and J ends were trimmed by 0 bases and 15 bases, with 7 bases remaining between them. This chain's CDR3 is CASSLGALFF. The CDR3 DNA reads TGTGCCAGCAGCTTGGGGGCCCTGTTCTTC.